Shown below are 13 T cell receptor beta chains from a single sample sequenced in a study of blood T cells in healthy people across ages. A sample-barcoded 5' primer and a J-beta primer mix were used in a second PCR of roughly 6 to 11 cycles. TCRdb analysed the 5' RACE reads with MiXCR anew, one entry per CDR3 protein. Of about 1.7 million distinct CDR3 sequences listed, under 30% were seen once; the top ten hold 7% to 9%. Sequenced material: blood. The receptors here all came from a woman aged 25 to 39 in good health.

This clonotype has ten or more counts. This rearrangement joins TRBV20-1 to TRBJ2-1; possible D gene TRBD2, 6 bases. Germline V CDR1 and CDR2: DFQATT, SNEGSKA (reference sequence). The CDR3 covers 11 residues. The V and J ends lost 0 bases and 10 bases respectively, with 7 bases between them. The CDR3 here is CSARDLAEQFF. CDR3 DNA sequence: TGCAGTGCTAGAGATCTAGCGGAGCAGTTCTTC.

This clonotype was counted at least ten times. The rearrangement links TRBV29-1 to TRBJ2-7; no clear D gene. Per the germline V gene, CDR1 is SQVTM and CDR2 is ANQGSEA. The CDR3 is made up of 11 amino acids. The V gene lost 8 bases and the J gene lost 2 bases, with 10 bases spanning the gap. CDR3 sequence: CSFPTTYEQYF. CDR3 in DNA: TGCAGCTTTCCCACCACCTACGAGCAGTACTTC.

V and J are TRBV20-1 and TRBJ2-1; 8 nucleotides match TRBD2. This CDR3 has 14 residues. Losses at the gene ends were 6 bases for V and 0 bases for J; bases not matched to a gene: 4. The germline V gene encodes CDR1 DFQATT and CDR2 SNEGSKA (reference sequence). CDR3 region: CSAQRGTSYNEQFF. The CDR3 bases are TGCAGTGCCCAGCGGGGGACCTCCTACAATGAGCAGTTCTTC.

The V and J genes are TRBV7-2 and TRBJ1-3, with D perhaps TRBD1 (5 bases). This CDR3 is 16 amino acids long. Germline V CDR1 and CDR2: SGHTA, FQGNSA. Trimming removed 4 bases from V and 4 bases from J, with 17 bases in between. The CDR3 reads CASSSQGVRSGNTIYF. CDR3 DNA: TGTGCCAGCAGCTCCCAGGGAGTGAGATCCGGAAACACCATATATTTT.

With respect to this clonotype: A junction boundary mismatches the germline segment, possibly from a read error. This sequence joins TRBV19 and TRBJ1-4; D ambiguous. Looked up from germline, CDR1 is LNHDA and CDR2 is SQIVND (reference sequence). This CDR3 comprises 14 residues. The CDR3 DNA reads as TGTGCCAGTGGGGAGACTGCAACTAATCAAAAACTGTTTTTT. Its translation: CASGETATNQKLFF.

For the CDR3, the DNA is TGCGCCAGCAGCACCGGAGGGACAGGGACCACTGAAGCTTTCTTT. Protein: CASSTGGTGTTEAFF. The chain uses TRBV5-1 and TRBJ1-1, with 9 positions matching TRBD1. The V gene end was trimmed by 4 bases and the J gene end by 4 bases; junction bases not matched to a gene: 8. The CDR3 spans 15 residues. Germline values: CDR1 SGHRS, CDR2 YFSETQ.

The chain links TRBV12-3 or TRBV12-4 to TRBJ1-2; TRBD1 might be the D (5 bases). The CDR3 totals 15 residues. The germline V and J ends were trimmed by 2 bases and 5 bases, with 15 bases remaining between them. CDR3 DNA: TGTGCCAGCAGTTTAAGTGGGACGAATATTTATGGCTACACCTTC. Translated, it gives CASSLSGTNIYGYTF.

This clonotype has only a few counts. This chain connects TRBV4-3 to TRBJ1-5; 10 bases line up with TRBD1. This CDR3 spans 15 amino acids. V was clipped by 3 bases and J by 7 bases; unmatched bases: 6. CDR1 is LGHNA, CDR2 YSLEER, per germline. CDR3 in amino acids: CASSHDGQGGQPQHF. As DNA, the CDR3 is TGCGCCAGCAGCCACGACGGACAGGGGGGACAGCCCCAGCATTTT.

Only a few counts were recorded for this clonotype. V and J are TRBV5-1 and TRBJ2-4; D is unresolved. The J call is uncertain, as TRBJ2-7 better fits the DNA end. Germline V lookup: CDR1 SGHRS, CDR2 YFSETQ. This CDR3 is 15 amino acids long. For the CDR3, the DNA is TGCGCCAGCAGCCTCCGACCGGAGAAGGTAGGCGAGCAGTACTTC. It specifies CASSLRPEKVGEQYF.

This clonotype was counted between two and nine times. The chain links TRBV9 to TRBJ2-3; D not certain. V was pared by 0 bases and J by 0 bases, with 14 bases between. Per germline, CDR1 SGDLS and CDR2 YYNGEE. There are 17 residues in the CDR3. CDR3 sequence (DNA): TGTGCCAGCAGCGTAGGGAGCTATATGCAAAGCACAGATACGCAGTATTTT. Residues: CASSVGSYMQSTDTQYF.

The rearrangement links TRBV12-3 or TRBV12-4 to TRBJ2-7; 12 bases match TRBD1. With 1 base clipped from V and 2 bases from J, the junction kept 3 bases outside the gene matches. CDR3 length: 16 residues. CDR3 nucleotide sequence: TGTGCCAGCAGTTTAGGGGACAGGGGGCAGACCTACGAGCAGTACTTC. It is translated as CASSLGDRGQTYEQYF.

The rearrangement uses TRBV5-1 and TRBJ2-5, with 7 bases fitting TRBD1. The CDR3 is 15 residues long. From germline, CDR1 is SGHRS and CDR2 YFSETQ. V dropped 0 bases and J dropped 5; count of bases not matched to a gene: 7. As DNA, the CDR3 is TGCGCCAGCAGCTTGGCAACGACAGGGTCGGAGACCCAGTACTTC. Protein: CASSLATTGSETQYF.

In regard to this clonotype: A much more abundant neighbour one base away suggests this may be a read error. The rearrangement joins TRBV29-1 to TRBJ1-4, with 7 bases that match TRBD1. Germline V gives CDR1 SQVTM, CDR2 ANQGSEA. This CDR3 is built from 13 residues. The CDR3 region is CSGKQGTNEKLVF. CDR3 sequence (DNA): TGCAGCGGCAAACAGGGGACTAATGAAAAACTGGTTTTT.